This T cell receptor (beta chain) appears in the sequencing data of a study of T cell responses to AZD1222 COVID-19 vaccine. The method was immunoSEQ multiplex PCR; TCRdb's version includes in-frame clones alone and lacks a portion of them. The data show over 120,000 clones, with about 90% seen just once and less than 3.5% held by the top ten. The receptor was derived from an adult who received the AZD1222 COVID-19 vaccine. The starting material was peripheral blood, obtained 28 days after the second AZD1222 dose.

CDR3 protein: CSVEGLLAGEGASTDTQYF. CDR3 DNA: TGCAGCGTTGAGGGGTTACTAGCGGGAGAGGGGGCGAGCACAGATACGCAGTATTTT. The chain combines TRBV29-1 with TRBJ2-3, with 11 positions matching TRBD2. The trim removed 3 bases at V and 0 bases at J, leaving 14 bases unmatched. CDR3 length: 19 residues. The germline CDR1 and CDR2 sequences are SQVTM and ANQGSEA.